This entry features one T cell receptor (beta chain) sequence. The sample comes from a study of T cell responses to AZD1222 COVID-19 vaccine. This CDR3 region has 16 residues. Germline lookup yields CDR1 SGHRS and CDR2 YFSETQ. After removal of 4 bases from V and 5 bases from J, the junction contained 13 bases not matched to a gene. The repertoire was sequenced with immunoSEQ multiplex PCR; TCRdb's copy has only in-frame clones and lacks some. The sample records about 120,000 clones, 93% being singletons. The origin of this receptor is an adult who received the AZD1222 COVID-19 vaccine. Here the sequenced sample was peripheral blood, taken 28 days after the second AZD1222 dose. The chain links TRBV5-1 to TRBJ1-2, with 8 nucleotides matching TRBD1. The CDR3 DNA sequence: TGCGCCAGCAGCAGTCGATGGACAGGGTCCACTTATGGCTACACCTTC. Protein sequence: CASSSRWTGSTYGYTF.